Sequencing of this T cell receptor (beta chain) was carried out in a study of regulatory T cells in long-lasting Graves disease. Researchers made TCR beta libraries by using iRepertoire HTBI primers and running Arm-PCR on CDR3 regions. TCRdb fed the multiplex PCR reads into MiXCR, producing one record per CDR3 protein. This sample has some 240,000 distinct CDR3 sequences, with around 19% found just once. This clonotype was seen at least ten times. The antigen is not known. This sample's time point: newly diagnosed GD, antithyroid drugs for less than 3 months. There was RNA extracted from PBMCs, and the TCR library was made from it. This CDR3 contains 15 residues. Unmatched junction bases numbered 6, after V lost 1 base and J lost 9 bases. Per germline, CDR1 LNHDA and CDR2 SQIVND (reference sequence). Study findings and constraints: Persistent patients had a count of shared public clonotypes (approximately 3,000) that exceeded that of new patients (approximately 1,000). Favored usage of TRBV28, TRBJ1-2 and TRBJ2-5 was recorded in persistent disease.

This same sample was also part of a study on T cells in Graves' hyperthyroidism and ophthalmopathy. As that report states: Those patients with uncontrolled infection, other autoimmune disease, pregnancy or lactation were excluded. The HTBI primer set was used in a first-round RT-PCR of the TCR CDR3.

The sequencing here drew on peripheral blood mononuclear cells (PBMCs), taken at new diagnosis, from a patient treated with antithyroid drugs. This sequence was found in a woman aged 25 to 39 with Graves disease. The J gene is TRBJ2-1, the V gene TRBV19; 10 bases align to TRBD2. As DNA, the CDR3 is TGTGCCAGTAGTATAGCTAGCGGGGGAGTCAGTGAGCAGTTCTTC. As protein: CASSIASGGVSEQFF. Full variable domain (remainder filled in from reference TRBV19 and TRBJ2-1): DGGITQSPKYLFRKEGQNVTLSCEQNLNHDAMYWYRQDPGQGLRLIYYSQIVNDFQKGDIAEGYSVSREKKESFPLTVTSAQKNPTAFYLCASSIASGGVSEQFFGPGTRLTVL.